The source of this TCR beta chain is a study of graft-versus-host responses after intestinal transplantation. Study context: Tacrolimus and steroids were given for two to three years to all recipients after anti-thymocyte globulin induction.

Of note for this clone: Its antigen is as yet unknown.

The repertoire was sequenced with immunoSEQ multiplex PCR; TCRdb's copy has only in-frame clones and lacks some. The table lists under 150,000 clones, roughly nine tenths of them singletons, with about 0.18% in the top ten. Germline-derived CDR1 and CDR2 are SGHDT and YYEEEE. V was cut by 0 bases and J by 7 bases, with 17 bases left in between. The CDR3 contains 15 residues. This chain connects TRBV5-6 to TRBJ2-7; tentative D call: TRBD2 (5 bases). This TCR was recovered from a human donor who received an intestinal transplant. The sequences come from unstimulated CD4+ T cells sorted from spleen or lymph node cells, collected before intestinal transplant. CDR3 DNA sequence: TGTGCCAGCAGCTTGGGCCTCATTCCCCCGGGGGAGCAGTACTTC. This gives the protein CASSLGLIPPGEQYF.